Below, 28 T cell receptor beta chains from the same sample are listed, as sequenced in a study of metastatic and nonmetastatic thyroid tumors. Each patient came to thyroid surgery without any prior treatment (of any kind). TCRdb reanalyzed the PCR reads via MiXCR. This table has some 15,000 clones, around a fifth appearing once. The sequencing input was adjacent normal tissue. The receptors were sampled from a female donor with papillary thyroid cancer or a benign thyroid nodule (not recorded which). Some clones in this sample may be carry-over from other donors' samples.

This clone was observed a few times. This sequence joins TRBV12-3 or TRBV12-4 and TRBJ2-7; 13 bases are shared with TRBD2. The V gene end was trimmed by 5 bases and the J gene end by 3 bases; junction bases not matched to a gene: 4. CDR3 length: 15 residues. The DNA of the CDR3 is TGTGCCAGCAGTCAAGGACTAGCGGGAGTCTACGAGCAGTACTTC. Translated: CASSQGLAGVYEQYF.

The CDR3 sequence: CSASSLNDMNTEAFF. The CDR3, as DNA: TGCAGTGCCTCCAGTCTCAACGACATGAACACTGAAGCTTTCTTT. The chain has TRBV20-1 and TRBJ1-1, with D uncertain. This CDR3 spans 15 amino acids. Trimming shortened V by 6 bases and J by 0 bases, and 17 bases separated the two germline ends. CDR1 and CDR2 (germline): DFQATT, SNEGSKA (reference sequence).

Only a few counts were recorded for this clone. A read error may explain this, as a much larger clone is one base away. The CDR3 here is CASSRPDNEQFF. For the CDR3, the DNA is TGTGCCAGCAGCCGCCCCGACAATGAGCAGTTCTTC. V usage is TRBV12-3 or TRBV12-4 and J usage is TRBJ2-5; D gene unclear. TRBJ2-1 explains the end of the DNA better; the J call may be wrong. This CDR3 spans 12 amino acids.

Only a few counts were recorded for this clone. The rearrangement uses TRBV7-8 and TRBJ1-2; the match to TRBD1 covers 7 bases. The CDR3 is 14 residues long. CDR1 is SGHVS, CDR2 FQNEAQ, per germline. Germline trimming cut 3 bases from V and 5 bases from J; bases unmatched to any gene: 6. CDR3 in amino acids: CASSLGDSIYGYTF. The CDR3 region has the DNA TGTGCCAGCAGCTTGGGGGACAGCATTTATGGCTACACCTTC.

Only a few counts were recorded for this clone. J is TRBJ2-7 and V is TRBV5-1, with D hard to call. This CDR3 region has 16 residues. The germline CDR1 and CDR2 sequences are SGHRS and YFSETQ. V dropped 3 bases and J dropped 0 bases, with 16 bases sitting between them. CDR3 protein: CASSSPDGRSSYEQYF. DNA for the CDR3: TGCGCCAGCAGCTCCCCCGACGGCCGAAGCTCCTACGAGCAGTACTTC.

The chain links TRBV19 to TRBJ1-2, with a tentative D call TRBD1 (6 bases). The CDR3 consists of 16 residues. Germline V gives CDR1 LNHDA, CDR2 SQIVND (reference sequence). The germline V and J ends were trimmed by 2 bases and 5 bases, with 18 bases remaining between them. Here the CDR3 DNA reads TGTGCCAGTAGTATATATGGAGCAACAGGGCCGTATGGCTACACCTTC. It yields the protein CASSIYGATGPYGYTF.

At least ten counts were recorded for this clone. The chain joins TRBV27 to TRBJ2-7; 16 bases are shared with TRBD2. Germline-derived CDR1 and CDR2 are MNHEY and SMNVEV (reference sequence). This CDR3 is built from 18 residues. V lost 5 bases to trimming and J lost 5 bases; unmatched junction nucleotides: 12. The DNA of the CDR3 is TGTGCCAGCAGTCCACTCCCCGGTGGGACTAGCGGGAGGGACGAGCAGTACTTC. Residues: CASSPLPGGTSGRDEQYF.

The table lists this clone with a few counts. In DNA form, the CDR3 reads TGCAGTGCTAGACCGGGGCAAAGAGCTTTCTTT. It yields the protein CSARPGQRAFF. This rearrangement joins TRBV20-1 to TRBJ1-1, with D tentatively TRBD1 (5 bases). There are 11 residues in the CDR3. The germline V gene has CDR1 DFQATT and CDR2 SNEGSKA (reference sequence). V lost 2 bases to trimming and J lost 10 bases, with 11 bases between them.

This clone occurred many times. V gene TRBV11-2 combines with J gene TRBJ2-3, with 7 nucleotides matching TRBD2. CDR3 length: 17 residues. CDR1 SGHAT and CDR2 FQNNGV come from the germline V gene. V was clipped by 5 bases and J by 0 bases; unmatched bases: 11. The CDR3 bases are TGTGCCAGCAGCCTTTGGAGCGCGGGAGAGAGCACAGATACGCAGTATTTT. Translating it yields CASSLWSAGESTDTQYF. Full variable domain (missing parts from reference TRBV11-2 and TRBJ2-3): EAGVAQSPRYKIIEKRQSVAFWCNPISGHATLYWYQQILGQGPKLLIQFQNNGVVDDSQLPKDRFSAERLKGVDSTLKIQPAKLEDSAVYLCASSLWSAGESTDTQYFGPGTRLTVL.

V usage is TRBV12-3 or TRBV12-4 and J usage is TRBJ2-5; D perhaps matches TRBD1 (6 bases). V lost 4 bases to trimming and J lost 4 bases, with 13 bases between them. This CDR3 has 14 residues. The CDR3: CASSSSTGSETQYF. The CDR3 coding sequence is TGTGCCAGCAGTTCTTCAACAGGGTCAGAGACCCAGTACTTC.

The chain employs TRBV2 and TRBJ1-2; maybe TRBD1 (6 bases). Trimming left V 8 bases short and J 4 bases short, with 26 bases between. In germline, CDR1 is SNHLY, CDR2 FYNNEI. The CDR3 runs to 17 residues. CDR3 in amino acids: CASRQTPGVVASYGYTF. The CDR3, as DNA: TGTGCCAGCCGTCAAACCCCAGGGGTGGTAGCTAGCTATGGCTACACCTTC.

A few counts support this clone. The rearrangement links TRBV20-1 to TRBJ1-2; 7 positions agree with TRBD1. With 6 bases clipped from V and 2 bases from J, the junction kept 15 bases outside the gene matches. Germline CDR1 DFQATT, CDR2 SNEGSKA (reference sequence). The CDR3 contains 16 residues. DNA of the CDR3: TGCAGTGCCGACGTCGACAGGGAGGAAAAAAACTATGGCTACACCTTC. This translates into CSADVDREEKNYGYTF.

This chain joins TRBV29-1 and TRBJ2-3, with TRBD1 matching over 10 bases. The junction had 10 bases not matched to a gene; V was cut back by 8 bases and J by 2 bases. Germline V gene data show CDR1 as SQVTM and CDR2 as ANQGSEA. This CDR3 spans 15 amino acids. The CDR3 sequence is CSLSPGTGATDTQYF. For the CDR3, the DNA is TGCAGCTTATCCCCCGGGACAGGGGCCACAGATACGCAGTATTTT.

This clone appeared many times. Other DNA sequences in this specimen translate into the identical CDR3. The chain combines TRBV7-9 with TRBJ1-2; perhaps TRBD1 as D (6 bases). Trimming removed 8 bases at V and 7 bases at J, with 14 bases between. In germline, CDR1 is SEHNR, CDR2 FQNEAQ (reference sequence). The CDR3 has 12 residues. DNA for the CDR3: TGTGCCAGCTTGGGGGCCAGAGGTGGCTACACCTTC. Translation gives CASLGARGGYTF. Combining the CDR3 with reference TRBV7-9 and TRBJ1-2 gives the whole variable domain DTGVSQNPRHKITKRGQNVTFRCDPISEHNRLYWYRQTLGQGPEFLTYFQNEAQLEKSRLLSDRFSAERPKGSFSTLEIQRTEQGDSAMYLCASLGARGGYTFGSGTRLTVV.

The CDR3 loop reads CASSFSSGVTGELFF. The CDR3 DNA sequence: TGTGCCAGCAGTTTTTCTAGCGGGGTCACCGGGGAGCTGTTTTTT. The J gene is TRBJ2-2, the V gene TRBV12-3 or TRBV12-4; 9 positions agree with TRBD2. The CDR3 is 15 amino acids. With 3 bases clipped from V and 4 bases from J, the junction kept 3 bases outside the gene matches.

This clone was picked up a small number of times. This sequence joins TRBV12-3 or TRBV12-4 and TRBJ2-7, with a tentative D call TRBD2 (6 bases). The V end lost 3 bases, the J end lost 3 bases, and 9 bases lay between the germline ends. This CDR3 is 13 amino acids long. The CDR3 sequence is CASSFGEDYEQYF. The CDR3 DNA follows: TGTGCCAGCAGTTTCGGGGAGGACTACGAGCAGTACTTC.

The chain combines TRBV18 with TRBJ1-6; D gene unclear. In germline, CDR1 is KGHSH, CDR2 LQKENI. V gave up 6 bases and J gave up 1 base, with 10 bases separating them. The CDR3 contains 15 residues. CDR3 sequence reads: CASSDWPSYNSPLHF. The CDR3, as DNA: TGTGCCAGCTCTGACTGGCCGTCCTATAATTCACCCCTCCACTTT. Looking up the rest from reference TRBV18 and TRBJ1-6 gives the full variable domain: NAGVMQNPRHLVRRRGQEARLRCSPMKGHSHVYWYRQLPEEGLKFMVYLQKENIIDESGMPKERFSAEFPKEGPSILRIQQVVRGDSAAYFCASSDWPSYNSPLHFGNGTRLTVT.

This clone was picked up many times. At the DNA level, this CDR3 is encoded by other sequences in the same sample as well. The rearrangement uses TRBV2 and TRBJ2-3; the D gene is possibly TRBD1 (5 bases). The ends were cut back, 6 bases at V and 3 bases at J, with 7 bases in the middle. The germline V gene has CDR1 SNHLY and CDR2 FYNNEI. The CDR3 spans 12 residues. Here the CDR3 DNA reads TGTGCCAGCAGCTCAGGGACAGATACGCAGTATTTT. Translation gives CASSSGTDTQYF.

Concerning this clone itself: One end of the junction fails to match germline, which may point to a read error. The chain has TRBV19 and TRBJ1-5; 9 nucleotides match TRBD1. Germline V CDR1 and CDR2: LNHDA, SQIVND (reference sequence). The CDR3 totals 14 residues. CDR3 sequence (DNA): TGTGCCAGTAGTATAGAAGGGACAGGGACGCCCCAGCATTTC. Translating gives CASSIEGTGTPQHF. The entire variable domain, with the rest obtained from reference TRBV19 and TRBJ1-5, is as follows: DGGITQSPKYLFRKEGQNVTLSCEQNLNHDAMYWYRQDPGQGLRLIYYSQIVNDFQKGDIAEGYSVSREKKESFPLTVTSAQKNPTAFYLCASSIEGTGTPQHFGDGTRLSIL.

This clone was counted a few times. The CDR3 spells CASSSRQLKDSPLHF. CDR3 DNA: TGTGCCAGCAGTTCTCGACAGCTAAAGGATTCACCCCTCCACTTT. The gene calls are TRBV27 and TRBJ1-6, with a tentative D call TRBD1 (5 bases). This CDR3 comprises 15 residues. The germline V and J ends were trimmed by 4 bases and 8 bases, with 15 bases remaining between them. The V gene's germline CDR1 is MNHEY and CDR2 SMNVEV (reference sequence).

This clone was picked up a small number of times. J is TRBJ1-1 and V is TRBV20-1; D might be TRBD1 (6 bases). Germline V gene data show CDR1 as DFQATT and CDR2 as SNEGSKA (reference sequence). The V gene lost 2 bases and the J gene lost 4 bases, with 23 bases spanning the gap. The CDR3 covers 17 residues. The CDR3 is CSARKAPQGPRGTEAFF. The DNA for the CDR3 is TGCAGTGCTAGAAAGGCCCCACAGGGTCCCCGAGGCACTGAAGCTTTCTTT.

The chain combines TRBV11-2 with TRBJ2-7, with 10 nucleotides matching TRBD2. The CDR3 runs to 17 residues. V shed 4 bases and J 5 bases; nucleotides not matched to a gene: 14. Germline V gene data show CDR1 as SGHAT and CDR2 as FQNNGV. The CDR3 nucleotides read TGTGCCAGCAGCTCAGGGGCCCAAGGTAGCGGGAGGCACGAGCAGTACTTC. Translating gives CASSSGAQGSGRHEQYF.

This clone has a count of ten or more. The chain couples TRBV27 to TRBJ2-1; D possibly corresponds to TRBD2 (5 bases). Germline V gene sequence: CDR1 MNHEY, CDR2 SMNVEV (reference sequence). The CDR3 totals 14 residues. The V gene lost 1 base and the J gene lost 8 bases, with 12 bases spanning the gap. The CDR3 nucleotides read TGTGCCAGCAGTTTATACACTAGAGAGGATGAGCAGTTCTTC. The encoded protein is CASSLYTREDEQFF.

This clone occurred a few times. The chain employs TRBV6-1 and TRBJ1-2; D remains unclear. Germline CDR1 is MNHNS and CDR2 is SASEGT. The V end lost 5 bases, the J end lost 4 bases, and 17 bases lay between the germline ends. This CDR3 contains 15 residues. The CDR3 sequence is CASSSVGGNSYGYTF. In DNA form, the CDR3 reads TGTGCCAGCAGTTCTGTCGGCGGCAATTCCTATGGCTACACCTTC.

The chain employs TRBV7-2 and TRBJ1-2; no clear D gene. Deletions cut 4 bases from V and 6 bases from J, with 12 bases between. This CDR3 is built from 13 residues. Germline loops: CDR1 SGHTA, CDR2 FQGNSA. The CDR3: CASSSYLTNGYTF. The CDR3 DNA is TGTGCCAGCAGCTCGTACCTGACGAATGGCTACACCTTC.

A few counts support this clone. The chain uses TRBV19 and TRBJ2-7, with a possible D match to TRBD2 (6 bases). CDR1 and CDR2 (germline): LNHDA, SQIVND (reference sequence). The CDR3 extends over 14 amino acids. Trimming removed 3 bases from V and 3 bases from J, with 12 bases in between. CDR3 DNA: TGTGCCAGTAGTATTCGGGGGACCTTCTACGAGCAGTACTTC. It codes for CASSIRGTFYEQYF.

This clone was seen a handful of times. V and J are TRBV27 and TRBJ2-7; 9 bases agree with TRBD1. V was pared by 5 bases and J by 0 bases, with 11 bases of the junction left unmatched. The germline V gene has CDR1 MNHEY and CDR2 SMNVEV (reference sequence). CDR3 size: 17 residues. The chain's CDR3 is CASSAVSRTGDSYEQYF. The CDR3 DNA is TGTGCCAGCAGTGCGGTGTCTCGGACAGGGGACTCCTACGAGCAGTACTTC.

Only a few counts were recorded for this clone. CDR3 sequence (DNA): TGTGCCAGCAGTTTATCGGCTAACTCCTACAATGAGCAGTTCTTC. As protein: CASSLSANSYNEQFF. The rearrangement links TRBV12-3 or TRBV12-4 to TRBJ2-1; D is undetermined. This CDR3 is built from 15 residues. V gave up 2 bases and J gave up 0 bases, with 8 bases separating them.